This T cell receptor beta chain derives from a study of blood T cell repertoires in COVID-19. Study-level information: Italy, Spain and the United States were the sources of the convalescent and acute COVID-19 samples. In each case, the material was cDNA or gDNA derived from T cells, B-cell-depleted T cells, or PBMCs.

Seattle-derived patients entered the study during active infection and were followed longitudinally. The CDR3 loop spans 15 amino acids. Germline V gene data show CDR1 as MNHEY and CDR2 as SMNVEV (reference sequence). With V trimmed by 7 bases and J by 7 bases, 13 bases remained unmatched. In the original processing: Reference gene primer amplification yielded estimated nucleated cell counts. Assay: immunoSEQ multiplex PCR; the TCRdb copy retains only in-frame clones and omits some. V and J calls plus clone size are reproduced from that table; the DNA served to infer D and trimming. In the table there are about 370,000 clones, roughly 90% of which are singletons.

The TCR originated in a woman aged 25-40 years with COVID-19, enrolled during active disease. The specimen sequenced was peripheral blood. The chain combines TRBV27 with TRBJ1-2; 9 bases line up with TRBD1. The CDR3 spells CASTPKSGTGFGYTF. The DNA for the CDR3 is TGTGCCAGCACCCCGAAGTCCGGGACAGGGTTTGGCTACACCTTC.